This entry describes one T cell receptor (beta chain). Arm-PCR of CDR3 regions with iRepertoire HTBI primers generated TCR beta libraries. TCRdb processed the multiplex PCR reads anew with MiXCR; each CDR3 protein has one entry. The sample lists about 560,000 distinct CDR3 sequences, about 15% seen once, with 12% in the top ten. As to time point: newly diagnosed GD, antithyroid drugs for less than 3 months. The TCR library was made from RNA that had been extracted from PBMCs in TRIzol. The CDR3 is 13 residues long. V was shortened by 7 bases and J by 3 bases, with 10 bases between the two germline ends. The data belong to a study of regulatory T cells in long-lasting Graves disease. These data were also reused for a study on T cells in Graves' hyperthyroidism and ophthalmopathy.

This receptor was obtained from a man between 18 and 35 years old with Graves disease. Sample: peripheral blood mononuclear cells (PBMCs), taken at new diagnosis, from a patient treated with antithyroid drugs. The chain employs TRBV12-3 or TRBV12-4 and TRBJ1-5, with no clear D. The CDR3 region has the DNA TGTGCCAGCAACTTCAGGTCCAATCAGCCCCAGCATTTT. It is translated as CASNFRSNQPQHF.